Sequencing of this T cell receptor (beta chain) was carried out in a study of blood T cells in healthy people across ages. PCR was performed a second time for 7 to 11 cycles using a sample-barcoded 5' primer and a J-beta primer mix. Via MiXCR, TCRdb re-called the 5' RACE reads, giving one row per CDR3 protein. The table has just under 750,000 distinct CDR3 sequences, 22% seen once; the top ten hold 20% to 25%. The V end lost 5 bases, the J end lost 4 bases, and 17 bases lay between the germline ends. Germline V gene data show CDR1 as MDHEN and CDR2 as SYDVKM. The CDR3 runs to 15 residues. This clonotype was observed a handful of times.

The chain uses TRBV28 and TRBJ2-5; D may be TRBD1 (5 bases). The sequencing sample was made of blood. This sequence originates from a man in his sixties or seventies in good health. The CDR3 spells CASSPWTPSRETQYF. For the CDR3, the DNA is TGTGCCAGCAGTCCTTGGACACCTTCACGAGAGACCCAGTACTTC.